This T cell receptor beta chain was recorded in a study of blood T cell repertoires in COVID-19. About the research overall: Italy, Spain and the United States were the sources of the convalescent and acute COVID-19 samples.

In the study's own analysis: It was from reference gene primer amplification that nucleated cell counts were estimated. Method: immunoSEQ multiplex PCR; TCRdb's copy keeps in-frame clones and lacks some. Clonal size and the V and J genes are those of that table, whereas D and trimming came from the DNA. The sample gives some 130,000 clones, approximately 89% of which show up once; about 3.6% is in the top ten. Sequencing was done on a sample of peripheral blood. This TCR derives from a woman aged 60 to 75 with acute or convalescent COVID-19.

The CDR3 here is CASSLWGAAHNEQFF. CDR3 nucleotides: TGCGCCAGCAGCCTGTGGGGAGCAGCCCACAATGAGCAGTTCTTC. The chain has TRBV4-1 and TRBJ2-1; D is possibly TRBD2 (5 bases). Germline V gene sequence: CDR1 MGHRA, CDR2 YSYEKL. With 4 bases removed from V and 5 bases from J, the gap between germline ends came to 15 bases. The CDR3 spans 15 residues.